One and the same sample provided the 10 T cell receptor beta chains below, sequenced in a study of CD8 T cells in ankylosing spondylitis. One entry per CDR3 protein results from TCRdb running MiXCR on the 5' RACE reads. This table holds more than 25,000 distinct CDR3 sequences, around 5.2% found once. Sequenced: blood, either unsorted or a sorted T cell fraction (not recorded which). These receptors were collected from a female donor with ankylosing spondylitis or in good health (not recorded which).

This clonotype was seen repeatedly, ten times or more. V is TRBV9 and J is TRBJ1-1; 8 bases line up with TRBD1. V lost 3 bases, J lost 1 base, and 2 bases stayed unmatched. The CDR3 sequence is 14 residues long. The V gene's germline CDR1 is SGDLS and CDR2 YYNGEE. CDR3 amino acids: CASSAQGGNTEAFF. DNA for the CDR3: TGTGCCAGCAGCGCACAGGGGGGGAACACTGAAGCTTTCTTT.

This clonotype was seen repeatedly, ten times or more. V is TRBV9 and J is TRBJ2-3; 9 bases are a match to TRBD1. The J segment lost 5 bases and the V segment lost 4 bases, leaving 14 bases of the junction unmatched. The CDR3 sequence is 17 residues long. Germline V gene data show CDR1 as SGDLS and CDR2 as YYNGEE. The CDR3 sequence is CASSPRTGAGVKDTQYF. The DNA of the CDR3 is TGTGCCAGCAGCCCTCGGACAGGGGCGGGGGTAAAAGATACGCAGTATTTT.

This clonotype appeared many times. This chain uses TRBV9 with TRBJ2-6; the match to TRBD1 covers 7 bases. The CDR3 consists of 15 residues. CDR1 SGDLS and CDR2 YYNGEE come from the germline V gene. J lost 1 base, V lost 4 bases, and 2 bases had no gene match. This chain's CDR3 is CASSFRGSGANVLTF. The CDR3 DNA sequence: TGTGCCAGCAGCTTCAGGGGGTCTGGGGCCAACGTCCTGACTTTC.

This clonotype was seen at least ten times. The chain couples TRBV9 to TRBJ2-5; D may be TRBD1 or TRBD2 (5 bases each). The CDR3 covers 14 residues. Germline V gene data show CDR1 as SGDLS and CDR2 as YYNGEE. V shed 0 bases and J shed 5 bases, with 11 bases lying between them. CDR3 sequence (DNA): TGTGCCAGCAGCGTAGGGGGTCGGGGCGAGACCCAGTACTTC. It yields the protein CASSVGGRGETQYF. Variable domain in full (rest from reference TRBV9 and TRBJ2-5): DSGVTQTPKHLITATGQRVTLRCSPRSGDLSVYWYQQSLDQGLQFLIQYYNGEERAKGNILERFSAQQFPDLHSELNLSSLELGDSALYFCASSVGGRGETQYFGPGTRLLVL.

This clonotype was found a few times. The chain has TRBV9 and TRBJ1-6; D might be TRBD1 (6 bases). Trimming took off 0 bases at V and 10 bases at J, with 11 bases between the two ends. The CDR3 runs 14 residues. Per germline, CDR1 SGDLS and CDR2 YYNGEE. In nucleotides, the CDR3 is TGTGCCAGCAGCGTAGGGGGGCAAGAGTCACCCCTCCACTTT. Amino acid sequence: CASSVGGQESPLHF.

V usage is TRBV9 and J usage is TRBJ2-2; TRBD1 agrees at 8 bases. Trimming at V came to 0 bases and at J to 5 bases, leaving 6 bases not matched to a gene. The CDR3 runs 16 residues. Germline lookup yields CDR1 SGDLS and CDR2 YYNGEE. CDR3 in DNA: TGTGCCAGCAGCGTAGAGGCAGGGGGCGTAACCGGGGAGCTGTTTTTT. This sequence encodes CASSVEAGGVTGELFF.

This clonotype was detected many times. The chain links TRBV21-1 to TRBJ1-6; no check of the table's D call, TRBD1, against the DNA was made. TRBV21-1 is shown as a pseudogene. The CDR3 sequence is 17 residues long. The CDR3 sequence is CASSKRRSGQGYSPLHF. CDR3 nucleotide sequence: TGTGCCAGCAGCAAAAGGAGGTCGGGACAGGGCTATTCACCCCTCCACTTT.

This clonotype has a count of ten or more. For the CDR3, the DNA is TGTGCCAGCAGCTGGGACCTCTCCTACAATGAGCAGTTCTTC. Its protein is CASSWDLSYNEQFF. V is TRBV9 and J is TRBJ2-1; D tentatively fits TRBD1 or TRBD2 (5 bases each). This CDR3 spans 14 amino acids. Trimming removed 4 bases from V and 0 bases from J, with 8 bases in between. Germline V lookup: CDR1 SGDLS, CDR2 YYNGEE. The full variable domain, with the rest looked up from reference TRBV9 and TRBJ2-1, is DSGVTQTPKHLITATGQRVTLRCSPRSGDLSVYWYQQSLDQGLQFLIQYYNGEERAKGNILERFSAQQFPDLHSELNLSSLELGDSALYFCASSWDLSYNEQFFGPGTRLTVL.

This clonotype was observed at least ten times. The chain joins TRBV9 to TRBJ1-4; D may be TRBD1 (5 bases). This CDR3 spans 16 amino acids. Germline V CDR1 and CDR2: SGDLS, YYNGEE. Trimming took off 0 bases at V and 0 bases at J, with 9 bases between the two ends. CDR3 nucleotides: TGTGCCAGCAGCGTAGGGGACCGGGCAACTAATGAAAAACTGTTTTTT. It is translated as CASSVGDRATNEKLFF.

This clonotype was counted a few times. V is TRBV9 and J is TRBJ2-3, with TRBD2 identical over 8 bases. Germline CDR1 SGDLS, CDR2 YYNGEE. The V and J ends lost 0 bases and 2 bases, in that order; junction bases with no gene match: 5. The length of the CDR3 is 16 residues. The CDR3 here is CASSVEGLVNTDTQYF. The CDR3 nucleotides are TGTGCCAGCAGCGTAGAGGGACTAGTGAACACAGATACGCAGTATTTT.